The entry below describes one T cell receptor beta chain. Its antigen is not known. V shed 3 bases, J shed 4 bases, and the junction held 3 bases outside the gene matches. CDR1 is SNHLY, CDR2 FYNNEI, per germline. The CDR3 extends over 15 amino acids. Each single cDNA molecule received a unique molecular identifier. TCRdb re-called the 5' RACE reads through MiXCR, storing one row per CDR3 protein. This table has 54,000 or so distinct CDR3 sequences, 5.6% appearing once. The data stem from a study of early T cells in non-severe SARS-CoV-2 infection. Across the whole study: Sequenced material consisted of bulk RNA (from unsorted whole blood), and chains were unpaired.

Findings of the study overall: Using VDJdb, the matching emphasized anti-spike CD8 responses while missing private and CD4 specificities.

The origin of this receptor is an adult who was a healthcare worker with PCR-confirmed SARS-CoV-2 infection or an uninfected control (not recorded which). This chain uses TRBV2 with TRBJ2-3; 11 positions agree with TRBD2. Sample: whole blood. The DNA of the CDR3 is TGTGCCAGCAGTGATAGCGGGGGGGCCGCAGATACGCAGTATTTT. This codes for CASSDSGGAADTQYF.